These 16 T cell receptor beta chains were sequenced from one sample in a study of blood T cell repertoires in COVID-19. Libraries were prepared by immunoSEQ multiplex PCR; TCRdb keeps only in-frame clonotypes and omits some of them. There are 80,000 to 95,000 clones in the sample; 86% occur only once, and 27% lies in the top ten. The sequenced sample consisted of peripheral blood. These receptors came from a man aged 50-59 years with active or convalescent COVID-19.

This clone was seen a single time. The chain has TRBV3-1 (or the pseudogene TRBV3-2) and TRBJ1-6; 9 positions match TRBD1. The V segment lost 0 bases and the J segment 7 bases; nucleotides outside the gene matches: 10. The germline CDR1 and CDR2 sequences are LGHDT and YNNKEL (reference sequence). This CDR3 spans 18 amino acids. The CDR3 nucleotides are TGTGCCAGCAGCCAAGATCGTCGGACAGGGGCGGGGAATTCACCCCTCCACTTT. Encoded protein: CASSQDRRTGAGNSPLHF.

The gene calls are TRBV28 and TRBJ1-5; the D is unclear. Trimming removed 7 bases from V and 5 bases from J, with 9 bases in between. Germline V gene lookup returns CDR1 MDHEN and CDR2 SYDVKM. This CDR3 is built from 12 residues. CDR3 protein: CASTLRYQPQHF. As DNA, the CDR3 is TGTGCCAGCACCCTACGATATCAGCCCCAGCATTTT.

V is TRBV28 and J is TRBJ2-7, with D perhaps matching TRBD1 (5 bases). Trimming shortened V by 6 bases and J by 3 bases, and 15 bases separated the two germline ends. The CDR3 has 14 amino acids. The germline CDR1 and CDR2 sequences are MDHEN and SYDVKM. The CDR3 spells CASSPPDTFYEQYF. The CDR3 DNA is TGTGCCAGCAGCCCGCCGGACACATTCTACGAGCAGTACTTC. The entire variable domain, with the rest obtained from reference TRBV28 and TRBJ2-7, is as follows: DVKVTQSSRYLVKRTGEKVFLECVQDMDHENMFWYRQDPGLGLRLIYFSYDVKMKEKGDIPEGYSVSREKKERFSLILESASTNQTSMYLCASSPPDTFYEQYFGPGTRLTVT.

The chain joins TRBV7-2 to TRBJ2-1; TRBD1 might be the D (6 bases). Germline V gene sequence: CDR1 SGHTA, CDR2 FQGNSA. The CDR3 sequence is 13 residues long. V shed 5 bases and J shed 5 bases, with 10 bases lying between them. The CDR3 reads CASSIYRDNEQFF. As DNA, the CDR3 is TGTGCCAGCAGCATTTACAGGGACAATGAGCAGTTCTTC.

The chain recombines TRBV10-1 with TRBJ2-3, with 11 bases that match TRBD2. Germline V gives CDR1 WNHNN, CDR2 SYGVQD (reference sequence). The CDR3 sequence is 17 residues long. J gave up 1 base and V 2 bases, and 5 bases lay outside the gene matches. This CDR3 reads CASSEERLAGRTDTQYF. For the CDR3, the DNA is TGCGCCAGCAGTGAGGAGAGACTAGCGGGACGCACAGATACGCAGTATTTT.

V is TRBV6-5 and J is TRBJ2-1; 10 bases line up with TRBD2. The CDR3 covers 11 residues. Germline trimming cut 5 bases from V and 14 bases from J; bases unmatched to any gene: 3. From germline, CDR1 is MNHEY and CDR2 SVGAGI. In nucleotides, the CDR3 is TGTGCCAGCAGTACCGGGACTAGCGAGTTCTTC. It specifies CASSTGTSEFF.

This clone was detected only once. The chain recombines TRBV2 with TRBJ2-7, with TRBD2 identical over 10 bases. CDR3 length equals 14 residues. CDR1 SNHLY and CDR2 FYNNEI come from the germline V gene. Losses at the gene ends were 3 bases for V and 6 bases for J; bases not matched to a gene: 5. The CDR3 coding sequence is TGTGCCAGCAGTGACCTAGCGGGAGTCTCCGAGCAGTACTTC. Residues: CASSDLAGVSEQYF. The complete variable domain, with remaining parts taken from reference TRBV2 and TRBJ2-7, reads EPEVTQTPSHQVTQMGQEVILRCVPISNHLYFYWYRQILGQKVEFLVSFYNNEISEKSEIFDDQFSVERPDGSNFTLKIRSTKLEDSAMYFCASSDLAGVSEQYFGPGTRLTVT.

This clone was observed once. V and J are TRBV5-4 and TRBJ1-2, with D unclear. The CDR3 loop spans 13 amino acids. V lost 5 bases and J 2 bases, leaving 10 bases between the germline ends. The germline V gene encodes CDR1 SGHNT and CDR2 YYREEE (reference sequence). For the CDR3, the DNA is TGTGCCAGCAGTAAGGCCGGGAACTATGGCTACACCTTC. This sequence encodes CASSKAGNYGYTF.

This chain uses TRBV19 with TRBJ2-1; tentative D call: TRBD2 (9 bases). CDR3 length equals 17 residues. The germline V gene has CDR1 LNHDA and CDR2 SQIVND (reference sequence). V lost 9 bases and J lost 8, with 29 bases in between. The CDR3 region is CASTPGTSRGRGHEQFF. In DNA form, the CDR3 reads TGTGCCAGCACCCCCGGGACTAGCAGGGGGCGGGGACATGAGCAGTTCTTC.

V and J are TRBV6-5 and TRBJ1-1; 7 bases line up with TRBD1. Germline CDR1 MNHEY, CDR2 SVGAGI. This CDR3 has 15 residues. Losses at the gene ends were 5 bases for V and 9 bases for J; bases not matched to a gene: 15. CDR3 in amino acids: CASSRQGQEGRKAFF. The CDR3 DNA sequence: TGTGCCAGCAGTCGACAAGGACAGGAAGGAAGAAAAGCTTTCTTT.

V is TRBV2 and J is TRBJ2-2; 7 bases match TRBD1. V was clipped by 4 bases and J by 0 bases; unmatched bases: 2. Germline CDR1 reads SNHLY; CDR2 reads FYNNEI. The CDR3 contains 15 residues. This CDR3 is CASSAQGANTGELFF. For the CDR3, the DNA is TGTGCCAGCAGTGCGCAGGGGGCGAACACCGGGGAGCTGTTTTTT.

CDR3 sequence reads: CASASGANTGELFF. DNA of the CDR3: TGTGCCAGCGCGAGCGGAGCCAACACCGGGGAGCTGTTTTTT. V usage is TRBV3-1 (or the pseudogene TRBV3-2) and J usage is TRBJ2-2; D perhaps matches TRBD2 (5 bases). The CDR3 extends over 14 amino acids. V lost 8 bases to trimming and J lost 2 bases, with 12 bases between them. Germline loops: CDR1 LGHDT, CDR2 YNNKEL (reference sequence).

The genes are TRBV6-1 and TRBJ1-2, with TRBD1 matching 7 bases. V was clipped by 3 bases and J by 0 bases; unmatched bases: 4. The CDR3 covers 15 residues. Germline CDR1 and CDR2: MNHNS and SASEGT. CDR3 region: CASSDQGTANYGYTF. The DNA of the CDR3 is TGTGCCAGCAGTGATCAAGGGACAGCTAACTATGGCTACACCTTC.

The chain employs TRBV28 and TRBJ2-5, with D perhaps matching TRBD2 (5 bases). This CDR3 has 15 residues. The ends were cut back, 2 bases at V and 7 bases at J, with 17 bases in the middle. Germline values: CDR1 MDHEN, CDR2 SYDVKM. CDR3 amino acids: CASSLSGSRVGTQYF. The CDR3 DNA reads TGTGCCAGCAGTTTAAGCGGCAGCCGGGTTGGGACCCAGTACTTC.

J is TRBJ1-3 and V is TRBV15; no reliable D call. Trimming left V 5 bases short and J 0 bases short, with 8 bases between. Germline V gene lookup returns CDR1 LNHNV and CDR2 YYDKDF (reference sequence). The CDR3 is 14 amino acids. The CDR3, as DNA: TGTGCCACCAGCCGTGACATCTCTGGAAACACCATATATTTT. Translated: CATSRDISGNTIYF.

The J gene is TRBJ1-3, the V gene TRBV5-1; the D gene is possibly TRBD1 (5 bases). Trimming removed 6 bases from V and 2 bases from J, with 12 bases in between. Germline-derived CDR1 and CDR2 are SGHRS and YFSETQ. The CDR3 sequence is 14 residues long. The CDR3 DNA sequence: TGCGCCAGCACCCTGGCGGGGCCTGGAAACACCATATATTTT. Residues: CASTLAGPGNTIYF.